These T cell receptor beta chains were read from a single sample in a study of blood T cell repertoires in COVID-19. Libraries were prepared by immunoSEQ multiplex PCR; TCRdb keeps only in-frame clonotypes and omits some of them. The sample has some 220,000 clones; about 82% are singletons. Material for sequencing was peripheral blood. All receptors come from a woman between 70 and 85 years old with COVID-19, enrolled during active disease. Each CDR3 is given with its conserved first and last residue. The D gene is left open where the match is weak. For some rows the clone size is stated as once, few or many, or as a class when expanded; others skip it.

abundance: NA; d_gene: TRBD2; v_gene: TRBV7-3; len: 15; j_gene: TRBJ2-1; CDR3aa: CASSSASGTYNEQFF; CDR3nt: TGTGCCAGCAGCTCAGCTAGCGGGACCTACAATGAGCAGTTCTTC
abundance: NA; d_gene: NA; v_gene: TRBV19; len: 15; j_gene: TRBJ1-1; CDR3aa: CASSLQGSSNTEAFF; CDR3nt: TGTGCCAGTAGCCTTCAGGGGTCGTCGAACACTGAAGCTTTCTTT
abundance: NA; d_gene: NA; v_gene: TRBV24-1; len: 17; j_gene: TRBJ1-2; CDR3aa: CATSDFPGNRPKGGYTF; CDR3nt: TGTGCCACCAGTGATTTCCCGGGGAATAGGCCTAAGGGTGGCTACACCTTC
abundance: NA; d_gene: NA; v_gene: TRBV11-3; len: 16; j_gene: TRBJ2-2; CDR3aa: CASSLAAGANTGELFF; CDR3nt: TGTGCCAGCAGCTTAGCGGCGGGGGCCAACACCGGGGAGCTGTTTTTT
abundance: NA; d_gene: TRBD2; v_gene: TRBV7-6; len: 17; j_gene: TRBJ2-1; CDR3aa: CASSLATIAGGPGEQFF; CDR3nt: TGTGCCAGCAGCTTGGCTACTATAGCGGGGGGGCCTGGTGAGCAGTTCTTC
abundance: NA; d_gene: TRBD1; v_gene: TRBV6-2/TRBV6-3; len: 14; j_gene: TRBJ1-5; CDR3aa: CASTPTGQVQPQHF; CDR3nt: TGTGCCAGCACCCCGACAGGGCAGGTGCAGCCCCAGCATTTT
abundance: NA; d_gene: TRBD2; v_gene: TRBV19; len: 13; j_gene: TRBJ2-1; CDR3aa: CASRSGSYNEQFF; CDR3nt: TGTGCCAGTAGAAGCGGGAGCTACAATGAGCAGTTCTTC
abundance: few; d_gene: TRBD1; v_gene: TRBV7-2; len: 17; j_gene: TRBJ1-5; CDR3aa: CASSFTGTGGHNQPQHF; CDR3nt: TGTGCCAGCAGCTTTACCGGGACAGGGGGCCACAATCAGCCCCAGCATTTT
abundance: NA; d_gene: TRBD1; v_gene: TRBV3-1/TRBV3-2; len: 13; j_gene: TRBJ1-1; CDR3aa: CASSRTGNTEAFF; CDR3nt: TGTGCCAGCAGCAGGACAGGGAACACTGAAGCTTTCTTT
abundance: NA; d_gene: TRBD2; v_gene: TRBV10-3; len: 16; j_gene: TRBJ2-4; CDR3aa: CAISESKAGVENIQYF; CDR3nt: TGTGCCATCAGTGAGTCAAAAGCGGGAGTCGAAAACATTCAGTACTTC